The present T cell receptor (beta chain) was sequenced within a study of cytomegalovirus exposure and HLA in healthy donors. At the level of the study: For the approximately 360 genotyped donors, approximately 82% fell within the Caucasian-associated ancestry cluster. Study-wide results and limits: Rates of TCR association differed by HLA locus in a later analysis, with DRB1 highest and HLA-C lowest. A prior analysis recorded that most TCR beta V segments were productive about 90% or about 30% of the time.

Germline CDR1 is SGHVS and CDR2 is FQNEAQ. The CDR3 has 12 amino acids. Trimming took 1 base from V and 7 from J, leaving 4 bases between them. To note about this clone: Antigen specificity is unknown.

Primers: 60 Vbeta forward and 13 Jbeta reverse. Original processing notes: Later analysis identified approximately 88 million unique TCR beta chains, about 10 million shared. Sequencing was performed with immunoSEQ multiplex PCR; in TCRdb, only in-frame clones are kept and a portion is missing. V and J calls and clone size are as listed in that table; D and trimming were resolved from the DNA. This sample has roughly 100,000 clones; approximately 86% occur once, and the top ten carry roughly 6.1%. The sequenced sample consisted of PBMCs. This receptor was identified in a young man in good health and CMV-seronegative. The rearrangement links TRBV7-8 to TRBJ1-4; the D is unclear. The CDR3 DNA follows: TGTGCCAGCAGCTTAGTGGCTGAAAAACTGTTTTTT. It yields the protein CASSLVAEKLFF.